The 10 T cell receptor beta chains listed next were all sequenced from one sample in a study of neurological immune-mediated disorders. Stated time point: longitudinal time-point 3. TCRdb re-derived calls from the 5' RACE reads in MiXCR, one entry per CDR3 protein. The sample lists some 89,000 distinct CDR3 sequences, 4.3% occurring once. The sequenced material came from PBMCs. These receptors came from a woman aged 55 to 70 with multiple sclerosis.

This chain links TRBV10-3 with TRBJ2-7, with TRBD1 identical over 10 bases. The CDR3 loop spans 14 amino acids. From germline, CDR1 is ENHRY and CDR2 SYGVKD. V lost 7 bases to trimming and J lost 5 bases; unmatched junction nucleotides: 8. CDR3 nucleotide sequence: TGTGCCATCAAAACCCGACAGGGGGCTGACGAGCAGTACTTC. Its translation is CAIKTRQGADEQYF.

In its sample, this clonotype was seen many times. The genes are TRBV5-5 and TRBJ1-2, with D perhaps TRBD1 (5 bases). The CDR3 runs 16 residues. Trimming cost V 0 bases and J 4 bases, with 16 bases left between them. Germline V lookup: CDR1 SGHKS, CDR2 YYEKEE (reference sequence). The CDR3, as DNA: TGTGCCAGCAGCTTGGGCGGCCCCGGGGGGACCTATGGCTACACCTTC. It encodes CASSLGGPGGTYGYTF.

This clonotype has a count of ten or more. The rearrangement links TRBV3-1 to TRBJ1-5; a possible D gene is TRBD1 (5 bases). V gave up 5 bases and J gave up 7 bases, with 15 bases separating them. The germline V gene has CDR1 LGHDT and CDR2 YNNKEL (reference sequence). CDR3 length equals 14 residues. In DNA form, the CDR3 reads TGTGCCAGCAGCTCTCGCGGAGGGGAGCAGCCCCAGCATTTT. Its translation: CASSSRGGEQPQHF.

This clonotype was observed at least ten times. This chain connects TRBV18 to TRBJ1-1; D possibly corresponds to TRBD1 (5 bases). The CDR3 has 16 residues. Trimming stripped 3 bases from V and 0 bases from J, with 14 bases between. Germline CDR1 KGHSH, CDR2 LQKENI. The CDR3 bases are TGTGCCAGCTCACCGGGGCCAGACATTATGAACACTGAAGCTTTCTTT. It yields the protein CASSPGPDIMNTEAFF.

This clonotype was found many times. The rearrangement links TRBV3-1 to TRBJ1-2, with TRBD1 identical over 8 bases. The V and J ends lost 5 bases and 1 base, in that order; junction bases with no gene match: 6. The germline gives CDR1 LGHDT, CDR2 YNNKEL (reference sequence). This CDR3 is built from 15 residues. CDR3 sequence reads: CASSFGQGFNYGYTF. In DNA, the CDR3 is TGTGCCAGCAGCTTCGGACAGGGATTTAACTATGGCTACACCTTC. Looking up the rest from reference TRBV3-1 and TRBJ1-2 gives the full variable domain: DTAVSQTPKYLVTQMGNDKSIKCEQNLGHDTMYWYKQDSKKFLKIMFSYNNKELIINETVPNRFSPKSPDKAHLNLHINSLELGDSAVYFCASSFGQGFNYGYTFGSGTRLTVV.

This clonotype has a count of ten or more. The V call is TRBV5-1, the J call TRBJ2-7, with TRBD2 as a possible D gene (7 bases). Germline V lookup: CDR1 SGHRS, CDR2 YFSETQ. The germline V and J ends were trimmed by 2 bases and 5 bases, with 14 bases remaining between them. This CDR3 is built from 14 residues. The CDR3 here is CASSFGGAGDEQYF. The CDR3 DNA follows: TGCGCCAGCAGCTTTGGGGGGGCCGGCGACGAGCAGTACTTC.

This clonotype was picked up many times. This CDR3 reads CASSLGQSGTEAFF. In DNA, the CDR3 is TGTGCCAGCAGCCTGGGACAGTCCGGCACTGAAGCTTTCTTT. J is TRBJ1-1 and V is TRBV3-1; 7 nucleotides agree with TRBD1. The CDR3 is made up of 14 amino acids. Unmatched junction bases numbered 6, after V lost 4 bases and J lost 4 bases. The germline gives CDR1 LGHDT, CDR2 YNNKEL (reference sequence).

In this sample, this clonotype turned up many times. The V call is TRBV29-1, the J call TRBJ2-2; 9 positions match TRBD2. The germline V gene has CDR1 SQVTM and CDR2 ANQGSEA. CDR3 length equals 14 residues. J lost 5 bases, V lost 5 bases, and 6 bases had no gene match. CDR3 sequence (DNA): TGCAGCGTTAGTGCGGGGGGGAGGACCGGGGAGCTGTTTTTT. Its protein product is CSVSAGGRTGELFF.

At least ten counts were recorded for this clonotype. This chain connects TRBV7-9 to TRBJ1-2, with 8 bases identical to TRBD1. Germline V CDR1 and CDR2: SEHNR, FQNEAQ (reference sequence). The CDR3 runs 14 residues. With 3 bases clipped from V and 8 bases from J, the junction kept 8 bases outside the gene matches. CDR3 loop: CASSFLGQGGGYTF. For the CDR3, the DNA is TGTGCCAGCAGCTTTCTCGGACAGGGAGGAGGCTACACCTTC.

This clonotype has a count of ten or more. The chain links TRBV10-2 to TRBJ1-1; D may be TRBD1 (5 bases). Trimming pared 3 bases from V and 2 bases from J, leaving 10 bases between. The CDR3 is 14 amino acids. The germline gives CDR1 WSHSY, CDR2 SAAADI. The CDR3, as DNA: TGCGCCAGCAGTGACTGGGGGGGTAACACTGAAGCTTTCTTT. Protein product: CASSDWGGNTEAFF.